This TCR beta chain is drawn from a study of naive and memory T cell subsets. Overall study results and limits: Possibly reflecting memory cells re-expressing CD45RA, a few larger clonotypes occurred in naive repertoires, especially CD8.

V gave up 8 bases and J gave up 2 bases, with 12 bases separating them. CDR1 is SNHLY and CDR2 is FYNNEI in the germline V gene. The CDR3 length is 13 residues. This clonotype was counted between two and nine times. No antigen is known for it. An equimolar mix of two oligonucleotides served as the beta constant-region primer for TRBC1 and TRBC2. The ligated cDNA underwent four PCR rounds using SP2 and nested alpha and beta constant-region primers. TCRdb re-analysed the UMI-ligation and nested PCR reads in MiXCR, keeping a single row per CDR3 protein. Of fewer than 150,000 distinct CDR3 sequences listed, approximately 21% are singletons.

The sample comprised naive CD8+ T cells from blood. This receptor was obtained from a human donor in good health. V is TRBV2 and J is TRBJ1-2; possibly TRBD1 for D (6 bases). CDR3 residues: CASDLQGNYGYTF. In DNA form, the CDR3 reads TGTGCCAGCGATCTACAGGGAAACTATGGCTACACCTTC.